A single sample is the source of the 19 T cell receptor beta chains below, sequenced in a study of blood T cell repertoires in COVID-19. Clones were read by immunoSEQ multiplex PCR, and TCRdb kept only the in-frame ones, dropping some. This table holds around 150,000 clones, roughly 88% found once. The sequenced material came from PBMCs or T cells enriched from blood (not recorded which). The source is a man in his sixties or seventies who had been exposed to COVID-19.

The chain couples TRBV29-1 to TRBJ1-2; a weak D match, TRBD1 (5 bases). V lost 7 bases to trimming and J lost 6 bases, with 21 bases between them. The CDR3 totals 14 residues. Germline loops: CDR1 SQVTM, CDR2 ANQGSEA. The CDR3 region is CSDNGEGIRNGYTF. In DNA, the CDR3 is TGCAGCGACAATGGGGAGGGGATACGGAATGGCTACACCTTC.

The rearrangement uses TRBV5-1 and TRBJ2-7; 12 nucleotides agree with TRBD2. CDR3 length: 14 amino acids. In germline, CDR1 is SGHRS, CDR2 YFSETQ. The junction had 7 bases not matched to a gene; V was cut back by 7 bases and J by 5 bases. The CDR3 nucleotides are TGCGCCAGCCAACGGACTAGCGGGACCGACGAGCAGTACTTC. Encoded protein: CASQRTSGTDEQYF.

This clone was seen only once. This sequence joins TRBV5-5 and TRBJ1-2; D may be TRBD1 (6 bases). CDR3 length equals 13 residues. V was clipped by 4 bases and J by 8 bases, with 15 bases between them. The germline CDR1 and CDR2 sequences are SGHKS and YYEKEE (reference sequence). This CDR3 is CASSRYGGGGYTF. The CDR3 DNA is TGTGCCAGCAGCCGATATGGGGGCGGCGGCTACACCTTC.

This sequence joins TRBV14 and TRBJ1-4; 8 bases align to TRBD1. Trimming cost V 4 bases and J 13 bases; bases outside gene matches: 8. The CDR3 is 13 residues long. CDR1 is SGHDN and CDR2 is FVKESK in the germline V gene. CDR3 protein: CASSLIVGQALFF. The CDR3 coding sequence is TGTGCCAGCAGCCTTATCGTGGGACAGGCACTGTTTTTT.

The J gene is TRBJ2-1, the V gene TRBV7-2; D is perhaps TRBD2 (6 bases). CDR3 size: 15 residues. Germline V CDR1 and CDR2: SGHTA, FQGNSA. The germline V and J ends were trimmed by 1 base and 8 bases, with 15 bases remaining between them. The CDR3 loop is CASSLEDGSRYEQFF. DNA for the CDR3: TGTGCCAGCAGCTTAGAAGACGGGAGTAGGTATGAGCAGTTCTTC.

This clone appeared a single time. The rearrangement uses TRBV18 and TRBJ2-7, with TRBD2 matching over 13 bases. This CDR3 has 15 residues. The germline CDR1 and CDR2 sequences are KGHSH and LQKENI. Trimming removed 3 bases from V and 5 bases from J; junction bases left unmatched: 4. The CDR3 DNA sequence: TGTGCCAGCTCACCGGGGACTAGCGGGGTAAACGAGCAGTACTTC. Its translation: CASSPGTSGVNEQYF.

J is TRBJ1-2 and V is TRBV4-1; TRBD1 aligns across 10 bases. The V and J ends lost 4 bases and 5 bases, in that order; junction bases with no gene match: 4. Germline-derived CDR1 and CDR2 are MGHRA and YSYEKL. The CDR3 sequence is 14 residues long. For the CDR3, the DNA is TGCGCCAGCAGCCCTGGACAGGGGGAGTATGGCTACACCTTC. Translated: CASSPGQGEYGYTF.

The rearrangement links TRBV6-1 to TRBJ1-2; D is possibly TRBD1 (5 bases). V lost 3 bases to trimming and J lost 2 bases, with 7 bases between them. The CDR3 has 13 amino acids. Germline V CDR1 and CDR2: MNHNS, SASEGT. CDR3 sequence reads: CASSETENYGYTF. Here the CDR3 DNA reads TGTGCCAGCAGTGAGACAGAGAACTATGGCTACACCTTC.

In this sample, this clone turned up a few times. The chain carries TRBV7-9 and TRBJ2-3; D may be TRBD1 (5 bases). Germline V gene lookup returns CDR1 SEHNR and CDR2 FQNEAQ (reference sequence). The CDR3 has 13 residues. The V end was cut by 3 bases, the J end by 4 bases, with 8 bases between. The CDR3 nucleotides are TGTGCCAGCAGCTTGCAGGGATCAGATACGCAGTATTTT. Protein sequence: CASSLQGSDTQYF.

The chain links TRBV27 to TRBJ2-1, with a weak D call TRBD2 (5 bases). Germline CDR1 reads MNHEY; CDR2 reads SMNVEV (reference sequence). The CDR3 totals 13 residues. The V end lost 3 bases, the J end lost 6 bases, and 9 bases lay between the germline ends. CDR3 sequence: CASSLPSSNEQFF. Written as DNA, the CDR3 is TGTGCCAGCAGTTTGCCTAGCTCCAATGAGCAGTTCTTC.

The chain joins TRBV5-5 to TRBJ2-5; 7 nucleotides line up with TRBD1. The CDR3 length is 14 residues. J lost 2 bases, V lost 4 bases, and 5 bases had no gene match. Germline lookup yields CDR1 SGHKS and CDR2 YYEKEE (reference sequence). The CDR3 loop is CASSKGQLQETQYF. Here the CDR3 DNA reads TGTGCCAGCAGCAAGGGACAGTTGCAAGAGACCCAGTACTTC.

The chain links TRBV6-2 or TRBV6-3 to TRBJ1-2; TRBD1 matches at 7 bases. The J segment lost 3 bases and the V segment lost 6 bases, leaving 4 bases of the junction unmatched. The CDR3 is made up of 13 amino acids. The germline V gene has CDR1 MNHEY and CDR2 SVGEGT. The CDR3 spells CASSTDRDYGYTF. The DNA of the CDR3 is TGTGCCAGCAGCACCGACAGGGACTATGGCTACACCTTC.

This clone has more than one count but fewer than ten. This chain connects TRBV19 to TRBJ2-2; 10 bases are a match to TRBD1. The CDR3 length is 16 residues. J was trimmed by 7 bases and V by 2 bases; bases with no gene match: 7. The germline V gene has CDR1 LNHDA and CDR2 SQIVND (reference sequence). CDR3 DNA sequence: TGTGCCAGTAGTATACCTGACAGGGGGCGATACGGGGAGCTGTTTTTT. Protein sequence: CASSIPDRGRYGELFF.

CDR3 sequence: CASSFTGGAYEQYF. CDR3 DNA sequence: TGCGCCAGCAGCTTCACTGGGGGCGCCTACGAGCAGTACTTC. The rearrangement joins TRBV5-1 to TRBJ2-7, with D maybe TRBD1 (6 bases). V was clipped by 2 bases and J by 2 bases, with 11 bases between them. Germline V gene sequence: CDR1 SGHRS, CDR2 YFSETQ. The CDR3 contains 14 residues.

This CDR3 reads CASRAVGLANTEAFF. CDR3 bases: TGTGCCAGCAGGGCAGTGGGCCTAGCGAACACTGAAGCTTTCTTT. The V and J genes are TRBV6-5 and TRBJ1-1; D ambiguous. CDR3 length equals 15 residues. Germline CDR1 MNHEY, CDR2 SVGAGI. V lost 6 bases to trimming and J lost 1 base, with 15 bases between them.

The J gene is TRBJ2-6, the V gene TRBV12-5, with D unresolved. Between the trimmed V and J ends, which lost 6 bases and 4 bases, there was a span of 16 bases. The CDR3 is made up of 16 amino acids. Per germline, CDR1 LGHNT and CDR2 FRNRAP. The CDR3 nucleotides are TGTGCTAGTGGCCCTTTTCGCGGAGCAGGGGCCAACGTCCTGACTTTC. This translates into CASGPFRGAGANVLTF.

V is TRBV7-2 and J is TRBJ2-2; the match to TRBD2 covers 8 bases. V lost 1 base and J lost 8; bases outside the gene matches: 9. Looked up from germline, CDR1 is SGHTA and CDR2 is FQGNSA. The CDR3 is made up of 16 amino acids. CDR3 residues: CASSLESGGYRGELFF. The DNA of the CDR3 is TGTGCCAGCAGCTTAGAAAGCGGGGGCTACAGGGGGGAGCTGTTTTTT.

J is TRBJ2-5 and V is TRBV20-1, with D tentatively TRBD1 or TRBD2 (6 bases each). The V gene lost 3 bases and the J gene lost 1 base, with 12 bases spanning the gap. Germline CDR1 reads DFQATT; CDR2 reads SNEGSKA (reference sequence). The CDR3 spans 14 residues. The CDR3 nucleotides read TGCAGTGCTAGTGGGGGGCCCCCCCAAGAGACCCAGTACTTC. It translates to CSASGGPPQETQYF.

This clone has only one observation. V usage is TRBV28 and J usage is TRBJ2-2, with 10 bases identical to TRBD1. V gave up 6 bases and J gave up 6 bases; unmatched junction bases: 7. This CDR3 region has 15 residues. Germline assignment: CDR1 MDHEN and CDR2 SYDVKM. CDR3 in DNA: TGTGCCAGCAGGCCGGGACAGGGGTACGCCGGGGAGCTGTTTTTT. Translated, it gives CASRPGQGYAGELFF. Combining the CDR3 with reference TRBV28 and TRBJ2-2 gives the whole variable domain DVKVTQSSRYLVKRTGEKVFLECVQDMDHENMFWYRQDPGLGLRLIYFSYDVKMKEKGDIPEGYSVSREKKERFSLILESASTNQTSMYLCASRPGQGYAGELFFGEGSRLTVL.